A selection of T cell receptor beta chains follows, all from one sample in a study of T cell responses to AZD1222 COVID-19 vaccine. Produced via immunoSEQ multiplex PCR; TCRdb's table is partial and in-frame only. There are 95,000 to 150,000 clones in the sample; roughly 92% occur only once, and 1.7% lies in the top ten. Source: peripheral blood, taken on day 0 of AZD1222 vaccination. Receptors were obtained from an adult in good health. CDR3s include the opening cysteine and the closing phenylalanine or tryptophan. Fields, in order: D gene, V gene, J gene, clone size, CDR3 DNA, CDR3 protein. The D gene is left open where the match is weak. Not all rows give a size; the values are once, few, many and, for expanded clones, a class.

>TRBD1|TRBV10-3|TRBJ1-1|NA
TGTGCCATCAGCGGGACTCAGGGGGACACTGAAGCTTTCTTT
CAISGTQGDTEAFF
>NA|TRBV2|TRBJ1-2|NA
TGTGCCAGCAGCGCCCGGCGGGTTGGTGGCTACACCTTC
CASSARRVGGYTF
>TRBD1|TRBV19|TRBJ1-1|NA
TGTGCCAGTAGTTCCGACAGGGTAAACACTGAAGCTTTCTTT
CASSSDRVNTEAFF
>NA|TRBV2|TRBJ1-4|NA
TGTGCCAGCAGCCGACAGGAAAAACTGTTTTTT
CASSRQEKLFF
>TRBD2|TRBV7-3|TRBJ2-3|NA
TGTGCCAGCAGCTCCCAACTAGCGGGGGGGCCGGATACGCAGTATTTT
CASSSQLAGGPDTQYF
>TRBD1|TRBV5-4|TRBJ1-2|few
TGTGCCAGCAGATTGGGACAGGGGAGTTATGGCTACACCTTC
CASRLGQGSYGYTF
>TRBD2|TRBV10-3|TRBJ2-3|NA
TGTGCCATCAGTGGGACTAGCGGCACAGATACGCAGTATTTT
CAISGTSGTDTQYF
>NA|TRBV11-2|TRBJ1-2|once
TGTGCCAGCAGCACCGGGCCCTCGGGCTATGGCTACACCTTC
CASSTGPSGYGYTF
>NA|TRBV3-1/TRBV3-2|TRBJ1-4|NA
TGTGCCAGCAGCCAGGGGAATTGGGATGAAAAACTGTTTTTT
CASSQGNWDEKLFF
>TRBD1|TRBV7-3|TRBJ1-1|NA
TGTGCCAGCAGACTTCAGGGGGTCACTGAAGCTTTCTTT
CASRLQGVTEAFF
>NA|TRBV11-3|TRBJ1-4|NA
TGTGCCAGCAGCTTAGATCCGGGGAGGGGCCGTGAAAAACTGTTTTTT
CASSLDPGRGREKLFF
>NA|TRBV12-5|TRBJ1-5|NA
TGTGCTAGTGGTTTTGGGGGTGGCACTCAGCCCCAGCATTTT
CASGFGGGTQPQHF
>NA|TRBV5-1|TRBJ1-1|NA
TGCGCCAGCCCCGGACACCTGAACACTGAAGCTTTCTTT
CASPGHLNTEAFF
>NA|TRBV5-1|TRBJ2-6|NA
TGCGCCAGCAGCTTGGTTCCGGTCCCAACCCACGTCCTGACTTTC
CASSLVPVPTHVLTF
>NA|TRBV4-1|TRBJ1-1|NA
TGCGCCAGCAGCCAAGATGGGCAGTTGAACACTGAAGCTTTCTTT
CASSQDGQLNTEAFF
>TRBD1|TRBV6-5|TRBJ2-7|NA
TGTGCCAGCAGTTTTGAGCGGACAGGGCTTCCCTACGAGCAGTACTTC
CASSFERTGLPYEQYF
>NA|TRBV9|TRBJ1-3|NA
TGTGCCAGCAGCTTCCGGGGGGGCTCTGGAAACACCATATATTTT
CASSFRGGSGNTIYF
>NA|TRBV21-1|TRBJ1-5|NA
TGTGCCAGCAGAGGGACAGGACGAAATCAGCCCCAGCATTTT
CASRGTGRNQPQHF
>NA|TRBV30|TRBJ1-1|NA
TGTGCCTGGAGTATCCGGGGCAGGGCGGCCACTGAAGCTTTCTTT
CAWSIRGRAATEAFF
>TRBD2|TRBV9|TRBJ2-2|NA
TGTGCCAGCAGCGTAGAGAGAGGACTAGCTTTCACCGGGGAGCTGTTTTTT
CASSVERGLAFTGELFF
>NA|TRBV6-6|TRBJ1-2|NA
TGTGCCAGCCTGCCCGGGTCGGCTAACTATGGCTACACCTTC
CASLPGSANYGYTF
>NA|TRBV6-1|TRBJ1-2|NA
TGTGCCAGCAGTGAACCTGGAGACAGGCGGAACTATGGCTACACCTTC
CASSEPGDRRNYGYTF
>TRBD2|TRBV29-1|TRBJ2-7|NA
TGCAGCGTTGACGGGGGGGGCTACGAGCAGTACTTC
CSVDGGGYEQYF
>NA|TRBV25-1|TRBJ1-3|once
TGTGCCACCCAGACTTGGACATCTGGAAACACCATATATTTT
CATQTWTSGNTIYF
>TRBD1|TRBV5-1|TRBJ1-6|NA
TGCGCCAGCAGCTTCCTAGTACAGGGGGGAAATAATTCACCCCTCCACTTT
CASSFLVQGGNNSPLHF
>TRBD2|TRBV3-1/TRBV3-2|TRBJ2-3|NA
TGTGCCGGGGGGACTAGCGGTTCAGATACGCAGTATTTT
CAGGTSGSDTQYF
>TRBD1|TRBV5-1|TRBJ1-5|NA
TGCGCCAGCAGCAGGGACAGTGGGAACAATCAGCCCCAGCATTTT
CASSRDSGNNQPQHF
>TRBD1|TRBV6-2/TRBV6-3|TRBJ1-5|NA
TGTGCCAGCAGTTCGAGTAGACAGGGTTCTGGCAATCAGCCCCAGCATTTT
CASSSSRQGSGNQPQHF
>NA|TRBV5-1|TRBJ2-3|NA
TGCGCCAGCAGCTTGGCCAGGGATGGGACAGATACGCAGTATTTT
CASSLARDGTDTQYF
>NA|TRBV5-1|TRBJ1-1|NA
TGCGCCAGCAGCCCCTCAATGGGGGGGGTCCTCTTGAGGAACACTGAAGCTTTCTTT
CASSPSMGGVLLRNTEAFF
>NA|TRBV6-1|TRBJ1-4|NA
TGTGCCAGCAGTGAACTGGGAATCCCTGAAAAACTGTTTTTT
CASSELGIPEKLFF
>NA|TRBV6-4|TRBJ1-2|NA
TGTGCCAGCAGTGACGGGGCGGAGGCCAACTATGGCTACACCTTC
CASSDGAEANYGYTF
>TRBD1|TRBV5-1|TRBJ1-3|NA
TGCGCCAGCAGCGCCCTGACAGGGTCTTCTGGAAACACCATATATTTT
CASSALTGSSGNTIYF
>NA|TRBV6-5|TRBJ1-6|NA
TGTGCCAGCAGTTACTCGAAAGGGGTTTATTCACCCCTCCACTTT
CASSYSKGVYSPLHF
>NA|TRBV12-3/TRBV12-4|TRBJ2-1|many
TGTGCCAGCAGCCGTGACCCCTACAATGAGCAGTTCTTC
CASSRDPYNEQFF
>NA|TRBV5-1|TRBJ1-1|NA
TGCGCCAGCAGCTCAACCCCAGGATGGACTGAAGCTTTCTTT
CASSSTPGWTEAFF
>NA|TRBV12-3/TRBV12-4|TRBJ1-2|NA
TGTGCCAGCAGTTTTATCCCTAACTATGGCTACACCTTC
CASSFIPNYGYTF
>TRBD2|TRBV6-6|TRBJ2-1|NA
TGTGCCAGCAGTCAACTAGCGGGAGGGGGCAACTACAATGAGCAGTTCTTC
CASSQLAGGGNYNEQFF
>NA|TRBV19|TRBJ1-1|NA
TGTGCCAGTAGTCCGCGGACAGTGATGAACACTGAAGCTTTCTTT
CASSPRTVMNTEAFF
>TRBD2|TRBV3-1/TRBV3-2|TRBJ2-5|NA
TGTGCCAGCAGCCATGCGGGAGGGCCCAGGGAGACCCAGTACTTC
CASSHAGGPRETQYF
>NA|TRBV12-3/TRBV12-4|TRBJ1-3|once
TGTGCCAGCAGTGGACTGGGAAACACCATATATTTT
CASSGLGNTIYF
>TRBD1|TRBV6-6|TRBJ1-2|NA
TGTGCCAGCAGTCGCGTACCGGGAAGACAGGGGGCCTCTGGCTACACCTTC
CASSRVPGRQGASGYTF
>NA|TRBV6-5|TRBJ1-2|few
TGTGCCAGCAGTTACGCCGGGGGCCGTAACTATGGCTACACCTTC
CASSYAGGRNYGYTF
>NA|TRBV24-1|TRBJ2-5|NA
TGTGCCACCAGTGATTCTACAAGGGGGACCCAGTACTTC
CATSDSTRGTQYF
>NA|TRBV6-5|TRBJ1-1|NA
TGTGCCAGCTTCTACAGATCTGAAGCTTTCTTT
CASFYRSEAFF
>NA|TRBV10-2|TRBJ2-2|NA
TGCGCCAGCAGCTGGCAGGGACCACCCACCGGGGAGCTGTTTTTT
CASSWQGPPTGELFF
>NA|TRBV11-3|TRBJ1-1|few
TGTGCCAGCAGCTTAGATCTAGCGGGGAACACTGAAGCTTTCTTT
CASSLDLAGNTEAFF
>NA|TRBV11-2|TRBJ2-7|NA
TGTGCCAGCAGCTTAGCCTCCCCGAGGGTTTCTGGGCAGTACTTC
CASSLASPRVSGQYF
>TRBD1|TRBV20-1|TRBJ1-3|NA
TGCAGTGCTAGTAGGCAGGGGGCAAACACCATATATTTT
CSASRQGANTIYF